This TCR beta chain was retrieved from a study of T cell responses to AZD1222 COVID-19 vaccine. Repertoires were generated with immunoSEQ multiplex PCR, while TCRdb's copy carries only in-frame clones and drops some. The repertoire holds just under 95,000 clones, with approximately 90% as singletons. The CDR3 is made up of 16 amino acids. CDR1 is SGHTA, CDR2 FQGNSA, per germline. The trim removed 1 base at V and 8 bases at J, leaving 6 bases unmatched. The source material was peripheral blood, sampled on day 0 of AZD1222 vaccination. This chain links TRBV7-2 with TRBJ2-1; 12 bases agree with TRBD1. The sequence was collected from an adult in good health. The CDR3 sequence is CASSLDWDRGRDEQFF. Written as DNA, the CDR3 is TGTGCCAGCAGCTTAGACTGGGACAGGGGGCGGGATGAGCAGTTCTTC. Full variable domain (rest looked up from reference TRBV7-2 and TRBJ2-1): GAGVSQSPSNKVTEKGKDVELRCDPISGHTALYWYRQSLGQGLEFLIYFQGNSAPDKSGLPSDRFSAERTGGSVSTLTIQRTQQEDSAVYLCASSLDWDRGRDEQFFGPGTRLTVL.